The entry below gives a single TCR beta chain sequence along with its context. Its specificity is not known. The data derive from a study of shared clonotypes between healthy human individuals. Looking at the study overall: For every donor, three CD4 naive, three CD4 memory, two CD8 naive and one CD8 memory plates were used. General study points: Unshared clonotypes carried lower generation probabilities than those common to all four donors. A limitation of the genetic and exposure-history diversity represented arose from few donors. Generally, estimated richness proved larger in naive subsets than it did in memory subsets.

Clones were read by immunoSEQ multiplex PCR, and TCRdb kept only the in-frame ones, dropping some. The table has almost 750,000 clones, around 70% seen once. Germline trimming cut 3 bases from V and 3 bases from J; bases unmatched to any gene: 5. This CDR3 region has 14 residues. Germline V gene sequence: CDR1 SGHDT, CDR2 YYEEEE. This receptor was taken from a woman aged 25-40 years in good health. Source material: memory CD4+ T cells sorted from blood. Documented subset: CD45RA-negative fraction. The rearrangement uses TRBV5-6 and TRBJ1-2; the match to TRBD1 covers 7 bases. The CDR3 region is CASSSGTAYYGYTF. The DNA of the CDR3 is TGTGCCAGCAGCTCGGGGACAGCTTACTATGGCTACACCTTC.